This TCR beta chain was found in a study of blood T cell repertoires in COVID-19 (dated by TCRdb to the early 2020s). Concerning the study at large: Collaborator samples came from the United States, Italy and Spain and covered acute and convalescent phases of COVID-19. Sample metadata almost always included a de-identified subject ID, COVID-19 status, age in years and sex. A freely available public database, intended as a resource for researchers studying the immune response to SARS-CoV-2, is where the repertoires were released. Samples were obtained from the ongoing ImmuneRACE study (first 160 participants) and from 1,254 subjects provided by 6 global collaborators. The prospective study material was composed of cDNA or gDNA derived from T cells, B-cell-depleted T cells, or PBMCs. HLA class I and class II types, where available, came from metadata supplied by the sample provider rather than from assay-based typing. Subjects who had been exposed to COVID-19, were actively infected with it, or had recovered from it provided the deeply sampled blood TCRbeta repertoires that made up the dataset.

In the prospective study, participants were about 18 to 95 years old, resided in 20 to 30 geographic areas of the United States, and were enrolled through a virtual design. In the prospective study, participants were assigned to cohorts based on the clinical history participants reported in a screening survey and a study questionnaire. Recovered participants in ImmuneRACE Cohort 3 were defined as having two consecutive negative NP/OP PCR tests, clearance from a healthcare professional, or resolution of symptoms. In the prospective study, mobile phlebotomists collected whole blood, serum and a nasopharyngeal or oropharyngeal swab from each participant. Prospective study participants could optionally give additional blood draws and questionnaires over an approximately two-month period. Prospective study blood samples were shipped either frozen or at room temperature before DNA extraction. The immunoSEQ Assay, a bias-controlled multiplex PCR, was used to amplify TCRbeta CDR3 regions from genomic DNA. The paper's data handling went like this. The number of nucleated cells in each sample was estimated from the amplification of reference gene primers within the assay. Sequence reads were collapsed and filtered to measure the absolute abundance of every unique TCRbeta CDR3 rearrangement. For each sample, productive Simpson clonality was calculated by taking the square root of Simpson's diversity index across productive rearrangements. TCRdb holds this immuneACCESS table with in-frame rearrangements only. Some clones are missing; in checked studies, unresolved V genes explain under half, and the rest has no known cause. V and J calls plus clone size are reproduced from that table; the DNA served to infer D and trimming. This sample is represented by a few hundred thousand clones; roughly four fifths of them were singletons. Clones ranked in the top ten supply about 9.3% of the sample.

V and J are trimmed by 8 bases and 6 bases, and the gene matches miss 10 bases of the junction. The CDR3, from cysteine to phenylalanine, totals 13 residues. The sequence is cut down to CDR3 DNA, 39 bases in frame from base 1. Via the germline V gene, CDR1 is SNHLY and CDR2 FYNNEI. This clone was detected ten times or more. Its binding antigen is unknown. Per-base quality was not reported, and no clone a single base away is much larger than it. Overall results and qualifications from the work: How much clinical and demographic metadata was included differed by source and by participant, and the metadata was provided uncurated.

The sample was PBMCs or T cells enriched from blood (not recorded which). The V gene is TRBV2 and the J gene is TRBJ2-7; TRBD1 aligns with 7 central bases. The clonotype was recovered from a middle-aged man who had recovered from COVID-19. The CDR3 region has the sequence CASVRTGQGEQYF. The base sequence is TGTGCCAGCGTCCGGACAGGTCAGGGCGAGCAGTACTTC.